This T cell receptor beta chain was profiled in a study of neurological immune-mediated disorders. Time point: longitudinal time-point 3. PBMCs stored at -80 C, numbering 2 million, were the origin of the unsorted libraries. This clonotype turned up a few times. One entry per CDR3 protein results from TCRdb running MiXCR on the 5' RACE reads. The table shows around 97,000 distinct CDR3 sequences, with 10% to 11% occurring only once. The sequenced sample consisted of PBMCs. This clonotype was sampled from a female donor with HTLV-1-associated myelopathy (HAM/TSP).

CDR3 sequence: CSVEGLAGGKSYNEQFF. The CDR3 coding sequence is TGCAGCGTTGAGGGACTAGCGGGGGGGAAATCCTACAATGAGCAGTTCTTC. This chain uses TRBV29-1 with TRBJ2-1, with 16 bases fitting TRBD2. The CDR3 is 17 residues long. The V segment lost 3 bases and the J segment 1 base; nucleotides outside the gene matches: 3. CDR1 and CDR2 (germline): SQVTM, ANQGSEA.